The text below deals with one TCR beta chain. Its antigen is unidentified. The CDR3 runs to 12 residues. Germline CDR1 and CDR2: MNHEY and SVGAGI. Then a second PCR, running roughly 7 to 11 cycles, was carried out with a sample-barcoded 5' primer and a J-beta primer mix. Every cDNA molecule carried a tag from a template-switch adaptor bearing 12 random nucleotides. TCRdb ran MiXCR on the 5' RACE reads and lists one entry per CDR3 protein. The profile shows about 630,000 distinct CDR3 sequences, roughly 21% of them singletons. The data were obtained in a study of blood T cells in healthy people across ages. Study-wide findings and caveats: Naive CD4+ cell counts and diversity both ran higher in long-lived than in aged donors.

Sequenced sample: blood. The J gene is TRBJ2-5, the V gene TRBV6-5; weak D call: TRBD2 (6 bases). The last part of the DNA fits TRBJ2-7 better; the J call may be wrong. The receptor was derived from a man between 70 and 80 years old in good health. The CDR3, as DNA: TGTGCCAGCAGACTCGGGAGCGGCGAGCAGTACTTC. Translating gives CASRLGSGEQYF.